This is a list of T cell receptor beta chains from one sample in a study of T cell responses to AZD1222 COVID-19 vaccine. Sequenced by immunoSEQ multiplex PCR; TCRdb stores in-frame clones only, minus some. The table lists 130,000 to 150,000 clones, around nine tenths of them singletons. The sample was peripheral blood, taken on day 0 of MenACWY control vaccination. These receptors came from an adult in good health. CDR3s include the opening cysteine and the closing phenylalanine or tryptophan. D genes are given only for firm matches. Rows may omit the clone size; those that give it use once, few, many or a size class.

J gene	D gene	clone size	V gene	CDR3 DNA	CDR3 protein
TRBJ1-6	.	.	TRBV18	TGTGCCAGCTCACTTATCCGGGTGGGGAATAATTCACCCCTCCACTTT	CASSLIRVGNNSPLHF
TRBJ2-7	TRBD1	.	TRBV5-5	TGTGCCAGCAGCTTAAGTTGGGACAGCTCCTACGAGCAGTACTTC	CASSLSWDSSYEQYF
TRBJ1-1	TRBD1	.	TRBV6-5	TGTGCCAGCAATCTACAGGGGGCGAACACTGAAGCTTTCTTT	CASNLQGANTEAFF
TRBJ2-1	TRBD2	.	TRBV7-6	TGTGCCAGCAGCCCTACCCTCGGGGCGGGGGGGCAAAATGAGCAGTTCTTC	CASSPTLGAGGQNEQFF
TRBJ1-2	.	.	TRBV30	TGTGCCTGGAATCGGGCCACCCGGGGCTATGGCTACACCTTC	CAWNRATRGYGYTF
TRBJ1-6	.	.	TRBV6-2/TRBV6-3	TGTGCCAGCAGTTACTCGGAGGGGAGCTCCTATAATTCACCCCTCCACTTT	CASSYSEGSSYNSPLHF
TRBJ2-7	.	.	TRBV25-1	TGTGCCAGCAGTGAATATGTCGGGACAAGAACTTCCTACGAGCAGTACTTC	CASSEYVGTRTSYEQYF
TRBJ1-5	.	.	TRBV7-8	TGTGCCAGCAGCCCCCTGGCCGGCGTCGATCAGCCCCAGCATTTT	CASSPLAGVDQPQHF
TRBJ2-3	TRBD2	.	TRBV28	TGTGCCAGCACCCCAGGGACTAGACTTATTTTTTCCCCAGATACGCAGTATTTT	CASTPGTRLIFSPDTQYF
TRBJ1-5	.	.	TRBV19	TGTGCCAGTAGTATAGGCCCCTTAGGGAGCCAGCCCCAGCATTTT	CASSIGPLGSQPQHF
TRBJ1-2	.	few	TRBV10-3	TGTGCCATCAGTGAGTCTTGGGATTTTACAGAGCAGGGGATTACCTATGGCTACACCTTC	CAISESWDFTEQGITYGYTF
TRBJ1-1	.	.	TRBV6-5	TGTGCCAGCAGTTACTTGGGCACTGAAGCTTTCTTT	CASSYLGTEAFF
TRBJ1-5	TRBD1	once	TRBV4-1	TGCGCCAGCAGCCAAGGTCCCAGGGGGGCGCCCCACACTCAGCCCCAGCATTTT	CASSQGPRGAPHTQPQHF
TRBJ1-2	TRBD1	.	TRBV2	TGTGCCAGCGGGGGGGACAGGGAGGCATCGGATGGCTACACCTTC	CASGGDREASDGYTF
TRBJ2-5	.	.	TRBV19	TGTGCCAGTAGTATTGTACCGGACGGGCCAGAGACCCAGTACTTC	CASSIVPDGPETQYF
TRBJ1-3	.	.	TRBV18	TGTGCCAGCTCACCGACGGGGACCCTCTCTGGAAACACCATATATTTT	CASSPTGTLSGNTIYF
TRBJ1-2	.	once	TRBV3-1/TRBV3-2	TGTGCCAGCAGCCAAATTCGTTCGGGTTATGGCTACACCTTC	CASSQIRSGYGYTF
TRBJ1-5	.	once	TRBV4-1	TGCGCCAGCAGCCAAGATCAAAAAAGCAATCAGCCCCGGCATTTT	CASSQDQKSNQPRHF
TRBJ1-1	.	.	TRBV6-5	TGTGCCAGCATTACAGGGTTACAAAGAGAAGCTTTCTTT	CASITGLQREAFF
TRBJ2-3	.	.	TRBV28	TGTGCCAGCAGTTCCGCCGGGGCCACAGATACGCAGTATTTT	CASSSAGATDTQYF
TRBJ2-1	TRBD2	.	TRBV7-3	TGTGCCAGCAGCCGGATGGGACTAGCGAGCAATGAGCAGTTCTTC	CASSRMGLASNEQFF
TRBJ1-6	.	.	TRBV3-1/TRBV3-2	TGTGCCAGCAGCCAAGATTACGCGGGGAATTCACCCCTCCACTTT	CASSQDYAGNSPLHF
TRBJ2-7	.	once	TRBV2	TGTGCCAGCAGCCCTGGAGGGGTCAGCTCCTACGAGCAGTACTTC	CASSPGGVSSYEQYF
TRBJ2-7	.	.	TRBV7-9	TGTGCCAGCAGCTTCTCCCGTTACGAGCAGTACTTC	CASSFSRYEQYF
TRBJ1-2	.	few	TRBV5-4	TGTGCCAGCAGCTTGTCAGGGGCGGAGAATGGCTACACCTTC	CASSLSGAENGYTF
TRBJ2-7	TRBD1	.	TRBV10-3	TGTGCCATCAGTGAGTCGAATTCCCAGGGGGTCTCCTACGAGCAGTACTTC	CAISESNSQGVSYEQYF
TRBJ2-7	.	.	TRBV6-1	TGTGCCAGCAGTGAAACCTGGACGGGCTACGAGCAGTACTTC	CASSETWTGYEQYF
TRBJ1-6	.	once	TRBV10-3	TGTGCCATCAGGGGGTTTCCTGATAATTCACCCCTCCACTTT	CAIRGFPDNSPLHF
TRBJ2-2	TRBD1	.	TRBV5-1	TGCGCCAGCAACGGACAGGGCACCGGGGAGCTGTTTTTT	CASNGQGTGELFF
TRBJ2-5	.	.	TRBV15	TGTGCCACCAGCAGAGACAGGGCAGGACCAGGGGAGACCCAGTACTTC	CATSRDRAGPGETQYF